The 18 T cell receptor beta chains given below trace back to one sample, sequenced in a study of blood T cells in healthy people across ages. Together with a sample-barcoded 5' primer, a J-beta primer mix was included in a second PCR lasting roughly 7 to 11 cycles. TCRdb redid the calling of the 5' RACE reads with MiXCR, one entry per CDR3 protein. The sample has fewer than 950,000 distinct CDR3 sequences, 53% seen once. Source material: blood. The receptors derive from a man at least 80 years old in good health.

This clonotype was detected many times. V usage is TRBV29-1 and J usage is TRBJ2-1; D not certain. CDR1 and CDR2 (germline): SQVTM, ANQGSEA. The V and J ends lost 4 bases and 8 bases respectively, with 9 bases between them. CDR3 length: 11 residues. CDR3 DNA: TGCAGCGTTGTTATGTTGGATGAGCAGTTCTTC. It encodes CSVVMLDEQFF.

This clonotype has just one count. The chain carries TRBV27 and TRBJ2-3, with 11 bases lining up with TRBD2. With V trimmed by 6 bases and J by 14 bases, 16 bases remained unmatched. Germline-derived CDR1 and CDR2 are MNHEY and SMNVEV (reference sequence). The CDR3 consists of 15 residues. CDR3 DNA: TGTGCCAGCAGCCCCGGGACTAGCGGTACCAGATACGCGTATTTT. It encodes CASSPGTSGTRYAYF.

This clonotype was detected only a few times. The chain recombines TRBV5-1 with TRBJ2-4, with 9 bases lining up with TRBD1. The J call could be wrong; TRBJ2-5 is a better fit for the DNA end. The CDR3 totals 15 residues. CDR1 is SGHRS, CDR2 YFSETQ, per germline. The CDR3 DNA is TGCGCCAGCAGCTTGGTGACAGGGGGTGGAGAGACCCAGTACTTC. Translating it yields CASSLVTGGGETQYF.

The rearrangement joins TRBV5-1 to TRBJ2-7; 11 bases are a match to TRBD2. V dropped 2 bases and J dropped 7; count of bases not matched to a gene: 5. Germline CDR1 SGHRS, CDR2 YFSETQ. The CDR3 sequence is 14 residues long. The CDR3 nucleotides are TGCGCCAGCAGCTTCGGGACTAGCGGCAATGAGCAGTACTTC. Protein: CASSFGTSGNEQYF.

The rearrangement joins TRBV15 to TRBJ2-7, with 13 bases lining up with TRBD2. CDR1 is LNHNV and CDR2 is YYDKDF in the germline V gene (reference sequence). This CDR3 is 13 amino acids long. J was trimmed by 4 bases and V by 8 bases; bases with no gene match: 2. The CDR3 sequence is CATRLAGGYEQYF. Written as DNA, the CDR3 is TGTGCCACCCGACTAGCGGGAGGATACGAGCAGTACTTC.

This clonotype has more than one count but fewer than ten. The genes are TRBV5-1 and TRBJ2-1; D might be TRBD2 (5 bases). Germline CDR1 and CDR2: SGHRS and YFSETQ. V was cut by 6 bases and J by 7 bases, with 20 bases left in between. This CDR3 is built from 15 residues. In DNA form, the CDR3 reads TGCGCCAGCACCAACGGAGGCAGTTTCAAGAATGAGCAGTTCTTC. Translating gives CASTNGGSFKNEQFF. Complete variable domain (other parts from reference TRBV5-1 and TRBJ2-1): KAGVTQTPRYLIKTRGQQVTLSCSPISGHRSVSWYQQTPGQGLQFLFEYFSETQRNKGNFPGRFSGRQFSNSRSEMNVSTLELGDSALYLCASTNGGSFKNEQFFGPGTRLTVL.

The chain combines TRBV7-9 with TRBJ2-7, with a possible D match to TRBD1 (5 bases). Germline V gene sequence: CDR1 SEHNR, CDR2 FQNEAQ (reference sequence). The CDR3 runs 14 residues. The V end was cut by 3 bases, the J end by 2 bases, with 11 bases between. Here the CDR3 DNA reads TGTGCCAGCAGCTTTGGGTCAGGGCCCTACGAGCAGTACTTC. This sequence encodes CASSFGSGPYEQYF.

This clonotype has just a few counts. The V call is TRBV4-2, the J call TRBJ2-7; D is ambiguous. CDR1 and CDR2 (germline): LGHNA, YNFKEQ. The CDR3 spans 17 residues. V was pared by 0 bases and J by 4 bases, with 19 bases between. This chain's CDR3 is CASSQDSTAGQAYEQYF. The CDR3 nucleotides read TGTGCCAGCAGCCAAGATAGTACCGCCGGGCAAGCGTACGAGCAGTACTTC.

The chain has TRBV6-2 or TRBV6-3 and TRBJ2-7; 8 nucleotides agree with TRBD2. Germline lookup yields CDR1 MNHEY and CDR2 SVGEGT. With V trimmed by 5 bases and J by 9 bases, 12 bases remained unmatched. The CDR3 covers 14 residues. CDR3 sequence: CASSPSGRGSGQYF. The DNA of the CDR3 is TGTGCCAGCAGTCCGAGCGGGAGAGGGTCGGGGCAGTACTTC.

The J gene is TRBJ2-3, the V gene TRBV6-5, with D tentatively TRBD1 (5 bases). Germline V CDR1 and CDR2: MNHEY, SVGAGI. Trimming shortened V by 8 bases and J by 2 bases, and 11 bases separated the two germline ends. The CDR3 sequence is 13 residues long. CDR3 coding DNA: TGTGCCAGCTCCGGCAGGGACACAGATACGCAGTATTTT. It yields the protein CASSGRDTDTQYF.

This clonotype was seen only a few times. The chain recombines TRBV5-1 with TRBJ2-4; TRBD2 agrees at 11 bases. Trimming removed 3 bases from V and 8 bases from J; junction bases left unmatched: 4. Germline V lookup: CDR1 SGHRS, CDR2 YFSETQ. The CDR3 is made up of 14 amino acids. The CDR3 sequence is CASSSTSGSDIQYF. In DNA form, the CDR3 reads TGCGCCAGCAGCTCAACTAGCGGGAGTGACATTCAGTACTTC.

The chain joins TRBV6-5 to TRBJ2-5; TRBD1 matches 9 bases. The CDR3 spans 17 residues. Looked up from germline, CDR1 is MNHEY and CDR2 is SVGAGI. The trim removed 4 bases at V and 2 bases at J, leaving 11 bases unmatched. The CDR3: CASSFLGTGRPQETQYF. DNA for the CDR3: TGTGCCAGCAGTTTTTTGGGGACAGGGAGGCCTCAAGAGACCCAGTACTTC.

The chain is built from TRBV6-1 and TRBJ2-7; TRBD1 matches 7 bases. Germline V gene sequence: CDR1 MNHNS, CDR2 SASEGT. The V segment lost 4 bases and the J segment 2 bases; nucleotides outside the gene matches: 8. CDR3 size: 15 residues. The CDR3 spells CASSATGVSTYEQYF. The CDR3 nucleotides read TGTGCCAGCAGTGCCACAGGGGTTTCCACCTACGAGCAGTACTTC.

Worth noting for this clonotype: Since a much larger clone is just one base distant, this may be a read error. This rearrangement joins TRBV27 to TRBJ2-7; D may match TRBD1 or TRBD2 (5 bases each). In germline, CDR1 is MNHEY, CDR2 SMNVEV (reference sequence). This CDR3 has 13 amino acids. The germline V and J ends were trimmed by 5 bases and 6 bases, with 14 bases remaining between them. The CDR3 is CASSVFGTSEQYF. CDR3 in DNA: TGTGCCAGCAGTGTATTCGGGACGAGCGAGCAGTACTTC.

The gene calls are TRBV20-1 and TRBJ2-3; 13 positions agree with TRBD2. The germline V gene has CDR1 DFQATT and CDR2 SNEGSKA (reference sequence). This CDR3 comprises 17 residues. The V gene end was trimmed by 5 bases and the J gene end by 5 bases; junction bases not matched to a gene: 13. The CDR3 coding sequence is TGCAGTGCTGCGCCGGGACTAGCGGGATTAAGGGGAGATACGCAGTATTTT. This sequence encodes CSAAPGLAGLRGDTQYF.

The DNA of the CDR3 is TGCAGTGCTAGAGGACAGGGCCGAAACACCATATATTTT. Residues: CSARGQGRNTIYF. The rearrangement joins TRBV20-1 to TRBJ1-3, with TRBD1 matching over 7 bases. Looked up from germline, CDR1 is DFQATT and CDR2 is SNEGSKA (reference sequence). V gave up 1 base and J gave up 5 bases; unmatched junction bases: 2. The CDR3 sequence is 13 residues long.

The CDR3 DNA reads TGTGCCAGTAGTTCGCGGGTACAGGGTGGTGAAAAACTGTTTTTT. It translates to CASSSRVQGGEKLFF. This chain connects TRBV19 to TRBJ1-4, with TRBD1 as a possible D gene (6 bases). The CDR3 consists of 15 residues. The germline CDR1 and CDR2 sequences are LNHDA and SQIVND (reference sequence). Trimming removed 5 bases from V and 7 bases from J, with 17 bases in between. The full variable domain, with the rest looked up from reference TRBV19 and TRBJ1-4, is DGGITQSPKYLFRKEGQNVTLSCEQNLNHDAMYWYRQDPGQGLRLIYYSQIVNDFQKGDIAEGYSVSREKKESFPLTVTSAQKNPTAFYLCASSSRVQGGEKLFFGSGTQLSVL.

The count of this clonotype is one. The V and J genes are TRBV5-1 and TRBJ2-1; TRBD2 matches at 15 bases. The germline gives CDR1 SGHRS, CDR2 YFSETQ. Germline trimming cut 4 bases from V and 2 bases from J; bases unmatched to any gene: 10. The CDR3 is 19 residues long. CDR3 DNA sequence: TGCGCCAGCAGCATAAGGGGACTAGCGGGAGGATTGGCCTACAATGAGCAGTTCTTC. It specifies CASSIRGLAGGLAYNEQFF.